The rows below give T cell receptor beta chains drawn from one sample of a study of T cells in Graves' hyperthyroidism and ophthalmopathy. TCRdb reprocessed the multiplex PCR reads via MiXCR and lists one record per CDR3 protein. The table includes roughly 630,000 distinct CDR3 sequences, 15% to 17% detected once. The sample was blood. The receptors stem from a woman between 25 and 40 years old with Graves' hyperthyroidism. The CDR3 runs from the conserved cysteine through the conserved F or W. The D gene is left open where the match is weak. Clone size, where shown, is once, few, many, or a class for clones that have expanded.

V gene,J gene,clone size,D gene,CDR3 protein,CDR3 DNA
TRBV5-1,TRBJ2-1,many,-,CASSSQDLGEQFF,TGCGCCAGCAGCTCACAGGATTTGGGTGAGCAGTTCTTC
TRBV4-1,TRBJ2-7,-,TRBD2,CASSPLAGGPSEQYF,TGCGCCAGCAGCCCCCTAGCGGGAGGGCCATCCGAGCAGTACTTC
TRBV27,TRBJ2-1,once,-,CASSLYPTDNEQFF,TGTGCCAGCAGTTTATACCCGACCGACAATGAGCAGTTCTTC
TRBV29-1,TRBJ2-4,-,-,CSVEPSDNEDIQYF,TGCAGCGTTGAGCCGTCGGACAATGAAGACATTCAGTACTTC
TRBV5-5,TRBJ1-1,many,-,CASSLGWGRGRTEAFF,TGTGCCAGCAGCCTTGGCTGGGGGCGCGGTCGCACTGAAGCTTTCTTT
TRBV2,TRBJ2-6,few,TRBD1,CASSKPGQSSGANVLTF,TGTGCCAGCAGCAAACCGGGACAGAGTTCTGGGGCCAACGTCCTGACTTTC
TRBV28,TRBJ2-1,many,TRBD2,CASSFPSGSHEQFF,TGTGCCAGCAGTTTCCCTAGCGGGAGTCATGAGCAGTTCTTC
TRBV11-2,TRBJ2-7,few,-,CASSPPFEEQYF,TGTGCCAGCAGCCCCCCTTTTGAGGAGCAGTACTTC
TRBV30,TRBJ2-1,few,TRBD2,CAWSRVPQGLAGPSYNEQFF,TGTGCCTGGAGTCGAGTTCCCCAAGGACTAGCGGGACCTTCATACAATGAGCAGTTCTTC
TRBV5-1,TRBJ2-3,many,TRBD1,CASSWSGTGGGTDTQYF,TGCGCCAGCAGCTGGTCCGGGACAGGGGGGGGCACAGATACGCAGTATTTT
TRBV11-2,TRBJ2-7,few,-,CASSYSTAYEQYF,TGTGCCAGCAGTTACAGTACCGCCTACGAGCAGTACTTC
TRBV27,TRBJ2-1,many,TRBD2,CASSWASGRNEQFF,TGTGCCAGCAGTTGGGCTAGCGGGAGGAATGAGCAGTTCTTC
TRBV18,TRBJ2-1,many,-,CASSPPDNEQFF,TGTGCCAGCTCACCACCGGACAATGAGCAGTTCTTC
TRBV20-1,TRBJ1-5,-,-,CSARDLVGGNQPQHF,TGCAGTGCTAGAGATTTAGTAGGGGGCAATCAGCCCCAGCATTTT
TRBV6-6,TRBJ1-2,-,-,CASSSSNRTTRKTYGYTF,TGTGCCAGCAGTTCCTCGAACCGTACCACTCGAAAGACCTATGGCTACACCTTC
TRBV18,TRBJ2-2,many,TRBD2,CASSPPSGNAGELFF,TGTGCCAGCTCACCACCTAGCGGGAACGCCGGGGAGCTGTTTTTT
TRBV5-6,TRBJ1-6,-,-,CASSSRSSPSGRSLHF,TGTGCCAGCAGCTCCCGGTCCTCTCCCTCAGGACGGTCCCTCCACTTT
TRBV6-1,TRBJ1-2,-,-,CASSEALSALSGYTF,TGTGCCAGCAGTGAAGCGCTCAGCGCCCTTAGTGGCTACACCTTC
TRBV5-1,TRBJ1-1,few,TRBD1,CASSSSGDRVGTEAFF,TGCGCCAGCAGCTCAAGTGGGGACAGGGTTGGCACTGAAGCTTTCTTT
TRBV20-1,TRBJ2-3,-,TRBD2,CSAQPAGRADTQYF,TGCAGTGCTCAACCAGCGGGAAGGGCAGATACGCAGTATTTT
TRBV5-1,TRBJ2-1,few,-,CASSLVGWEQFF,TGCGCCAGCAGCTTGGTGGGGTGGGAGCAGTTCTTC
TRBV12-3/TRBV12-4,TRBJ1-1,many,-,CASSLGAVGETEAFF,TGTGCCAGCAGTTTAGGGGCGGTAGGAGAAACTGAAGCTTTCTTT
TRBV12-3/TRBV12-4,TRBJ2-1,many,-,CASSLKRNEQFF,TGTGCCAGCAGTTTAAAGCGGAATGAGCAGTTCTTC
TRBV6-2/TRBV6-3,TRBJ2-1,many,TRBD2,CASRANGLAGGGYYNEQFF,TGTGCCAGCAGAGCAAACGGACTAGCGGGAGGAGGGTACTACAATGAGCAGTTCTTC
TRBV24-1,TRBJ2-3,-,TRBD2,CATSEGSGRAWIDTQYF,TGTGCCACCAGTGAGGGCAGCGGGAGGGCCTGGATAGATACGCAGTATTTT
TRBV7-9,TRBJ2-1,-,TRBD1,CASSSRQGSSYNEQFF,TGTGCCAGCAGCTCAAGACAGGGGAGCTCCTACAATGAGCAGTTCTTC
TRBV5-5,TRBJ1-1,many,TRBD1,CASSVQGARDTEAFF,TGTGCCAGCAGCGTACAGGGGGCTCGGGACACTGAAGCTTTCTTT
TRBV30,TRBJ2-7,many,-,CAWSPRTLLSYEQYF,TGTGCCTGGAGTCCTAGGACATTACTCAGCTACGAGCAGTACTTC
TRBV27,TRBJ1-1,few,-,CASSLKTGDTEAFF,TGTGCCAGCAGTTTAAAGACAGGAGACACTGAAGCTTTCTTT